The clone carrying this T cell receptor beta chain was seen more than once but under ten times. Sequenced by immunoSEQ multiplex PCR; TCRdb stores in-frame clones only, minus some. The sample lists around 250,000 clones, around nine tenths occurring once. These data come from a study of blood T cell repertoires in COVID-19. The sequencing input was peripheral blood. The receptor comes from a man aged 35-49 years with active or convalescent COVID-19.

CDR3: CASRTDRGLPAFF. The CDR3 coding sequence is TGTGCCAGCAGGACGGACAGGGGGTTACCAGCTTTCTTT. The gene calls are TRBV6-5 and TRBJ1-1; 10 nucleotides line up with TRBD1. The CDR3 spans 13 residues. The germline CDR1 and CDR2 sequences are MNHEY and SVGAGI. Unmatched junction bases numbered 8, after V lost 6 bases and J lost 10 bases.